Each of the 2 T cell receptor beta chains below was sequenced from the same sample in a study of Ad26.COV2.S vaccination and SARS-CoV-2 variants listed by TCRdb under 2021. Libraries were prepared through the immunoSEQ multiplex PCR assay. Entries here come from immuneACCESS through TCRdb and include only in-frame sequences with V and J called. Some clones fail to appear in such tables; in the studies checked, an unresolved V gene covers under half of the shortfall, and the cause of the remainder is unknown. In this sample the table shows approximately 90,000 clones, under 90% of which occur a single time. Of the sample, more than 15% is held by the ten largest clones. The time point label of this sample denotes: individuals recovered from natural SARS-CoV-2 infection. Sample: peripheral blood, taken after recovery from COVID-19. These receptors were obtained from a human donor who had recovered from COVID-19.

In DNA, the CDR3 is TGTGCCAGCAGCTCCCTCGGACAGGACTATGGCTACACCTTC. As protein: CASSSLGQDYGYTF. V and J are TRBV7-2 and TRBJ1-2; 7 bases fit TRBD1. The trim removed 4 bases at V and 3 bases at J, leaving 5 bases unmatched. The CDR3 runs to 14 residues. From germline, CDR1 is SGHTA and CDR2 FQGNSA.

This clone was counted many times. This chain connects TRBV4-1 to TRBJ1-1; D gene ambiguous. The V gene lost 1 base and the J gene lost 2 bases, with 2 bases spanning the gap. This CDR3 has 12 residues. The germline V gene encodes CDR1 MGHRA and CDR2 YSYEKL. CDR3: CASSQVNTEAFF. For the CDR3, the DNA is TGCGCCAGCAGCCAAGTTAACACTGAAGCTTTCTTT.